The 26 T cell receptor beta chains in this list originate from one sample, sequenced in a study of blood T cell repertoires in COVID-19. TCRdb's table, derived via immunoSEQ multiplex PCR, lists solely in-frame clones and lacks some. Of 150,000 or so clones listed, over 70% are singletons. Input material: peripheral blood. These receptors all come from a man aged 80 or over with acute or convalescent COVID-19.

This clone was detected once. The chain carries TRBV15 and TRBJ2-7; 14 positions agree with TRBD2. The CDR3 runs 15 residues. Germline V gene lookup returns CDR1 LNHNV and CDR2 YYDKDF (reference sequence). V shed 3 bases and J 4 bases; nucleotides not matched to a gene: 2. CDR3 coding DNA: TGTGCCACCAGCAGGGGACTAGCGGGAGCTTACGAGCAGTACTTC. Translated: CATSRGLAGAYEQYF.

This chain uses TRBV7-8 with TRBJ2-5, with TRBD2 matching 10 bases. Germline trimming cut 5 bases from V and 5 bases from J; bases unmatched to any gene: 17. This CDR3 is built from 18 residues. Per germline, CDR1 SGHVS and CDR2 FQNEAQ. The CDR3 protein is CASSKRASGSTSGETQYF. Written as DNA, the CDR3 is TGTGCCAGCAGCAAACGGGCTAGCGGGAGTACTTCGGGGGAGACCCAGTACTTC.

This chain links TRBV28 with TRBJ2-7; TRBD1 aligns across 10 bases. The CDR3 extends over 15 amino acids. The J segment lost 2 bases and the V segment lost 7 bases, leaving 8 bases of the junction unmatched. In germline, CDR1 is MDHEN, CDR2 SYDVKM. The CDR3 sequence: CASTPGQGNPYEQYF. CDR3 nucleotides: TGTGCCAGCACGCCGGGACAGGGGAACCCCTACGAGCAGTACTTC.

This clone was counted a few times. The rearrangement uses TRBV28 and TRBJ1-2; 9 bases map to TRBD1. Germline V gene sequence: CDR1 MDHEN, CDR2 SYDVKM. The length of the CDR3 is 13 residues. J was trimmed by 4 bases and V by 8 bases; bases with no gene match: 5. CDR3 amino acids: CASWDRDIYGYTF. Written as DNA, the CDR3 is TGTGCCAGCTGGGACAGGGATATCTATGGCTACACCTTC.

This clone has just one count. DNA for the CDR3: TGTGCCAGCTCCCCAACCACGCAAGCGGGGGCCAGCACAGATACGCAGTATTTT. Protein: CASSPTTQAGASTDTQYF. The chain uses TRBV18 and TRBJ2-3; TRBD2 matches at 8 bases. Per the germline V gene, CDR1 is KGHSH and CDR2 is LQKENI. The CDR3 loop spans 18 amino acids. V shed 6 bases, J shed 0 bases, and the junction held 14 bases outside the gene matches.

The chain links TRBV5-5 to TRBJ1-3, with D unclear. V was shortened by 0 bases and J by 2 bases, with 15 bases between the two germline ends. CDR1 SGHKS and CDR2 YYEKEE come from the germline V gene (reference sequence). This CDR3 has 17 amino acids. CDR3 loop: CASSLDVLGSTGNTIYF. CDR3 DNA sequence: TGTGCCAGCAGCTTGGATGTTTTGGGCAGTACTGGAAACACCATATATTTT.

The rearrangement links TRBV24-1 to TRBJ2-7; 7 bases map to TRBD1. Per the germline V gene, CDR1 is KGHDR and CDR2 is SFDVKD. The CDR3 spans 15 residues. With V trimmed by 3 bases and J by 0 bases, 4 bases remained unmatched. The CDR3 reads CATSDIRDSSYEQYF. The CDR3 nucleotides are TGTGCCACCAGTGATATTCGGGACAGCTCCTACGAGCAGTACTTC.

The rearrangement links TRBV30 to TRBJ2-7, with TRBD2 matching over 9 bases. The J segment lost 0 bases and the V segment lost 1 base, leaving 4 bases of the junction unmatched. Germline CDR1 reads GTSNPN; CDR2 reads SVGIG (reference sequence). The CDR3 extends over 15 amino acids. The CDR3: CAWSARTSVSYEQYF. The CDR3 DNA is TGTGCCTGGAGTGCGAGGACTAGCGTCTCCTACGAGCAGTACTTC.

The V and J genes are TRBV14 and TRBJ2-1, with D perhaps TRBD1 (5 bases). Looked up from germline, CDR1 is SGHDN and CDR2 is FVKESK. The CDR3 covers 14 residues. V lost 1 base and J 6 bases, leaving 10 bases between the germline ends. CDR3 amino acids: CASSQVIGANEQFF. CDR3 nucleotides: TGTGCCAGCAGCCAAGTGATAGGGGCCAATGAGCAGTTCTTC.

V usage is TRBV18 and J usage is TRBJ2-3; 8 positions agree with TRBD1. The germline V gene encodes CDR1 KGHSH and CDR2 LQKENI. This CDR3 spans 15 amino acids. V dropped 3 bases and J dropped 4; count of bases not matched to a gene: 6. CDR3 coding DNA: TGTGCCAGCTCACCCTGGACAGGGCAATCAGATACGCAGTATTTT. Its protein product is CASSPWTGQSDTQYF.

This clone has only a few counts. This chain joins TRBV18 and TRBJ2-2; D is perhaps TRBD2 (6 bases). This CDR3 is built from 16 residues. Trimming removed 0 bases from V and 1 base from J, with 9 bases in between. Germline assignment: CDR1 KGHSH and CDR2 LQKENI. In DNA, the CDR3 is TGTGCCAGCTCACCACCCATGGGGGGGAACACCGGGGAGCTGTTTTTT. This encodes CASSPPMGGNTGELFF. The full variable domain, completed using reference TRBV18 and TRBJ2-2, is NAGVMQNPRHLVRRRGQEARLRCSPMKGHSHVYWYRQLPEEGLKFMVYLQKENIIDESGMPKERFSAEFPKEGPSILRIQQVVRGDSAAYFCASSPPMGGNTGELFFGEGSRLTVL.

The V gene is TRBV28, the J gene TRBJ1-3, with 9 positions matching TRBD1. The CDR3 is made up of 15 amino acids. With V trimmed by 6 bases and J by 7 bases, 10 bases remained unmatched. Germline CDR1 is MDHEN and CDR2 is SYDVKM. In DNA, the CDR3 is TGTGCCAGCAGCCGTCCGGGACAGGGAGGTAACACCATATATTTT. Protein product: CASSRPGQGGNTIYF.

The sample holds a few counts of this clone. This chain links TRBV4-1 with TRBJ2-6, with D perhaps TRBD2 (6 bases). V was shortened by 1 base and J by 3 bases, with 7 bases between the two germline ends. Germline V gives CDR1 MGHRA, CDR2 YSYEKL. The length of the CDR3 is 15 residues. CDR3 sequence: CASSQGGGGANVLTF. As DNA, the CDR3 is TGCGCCAGCAGCCAAGGGGGAGGTGGGGCCAACGTCCTGACTTTC.

In nucleotides, the CDR3 is TGTGCCAGCAACTCACAGGGGGCCTTGGGCGCGAACACCGGGGAGCTGTTTTTT. This gives the protein CASNSQGALGANTGELFF. The chain joins TRBV7-2 to TRBJ2-2, with 9 bases lining up with TRBD1. CDR3 length: 18 residues. V trimming: 7 bases; J trimming: 0 bases; junction bases outside the gene matches: 12. Germline lookup yields CDR1 SGHTA and CDR2 FQGNSA.

The chain joins TRBV3-1 (or the pseudogene TRBV3-2) to TRBJ1-2; maybe TRBD1 (5 bases). The germline CDR1 and CDR2 sequences are LGHDT and YNNKEL (reference sequence). The CDR3 contains 15 residues. With 6 bases removed from V and 4 bases from J, the gap between germline ends came to 18 bases. Here the CDR3 reads CASSPRTGEFYGYTF. CDR3 coding DNA: TGTGCCAGCAGTCCACGGACGGGGGAGTTCTATGGCTACACCTTC.

This sequence joins TRBV2 and TRBJ1-1, with D possibly being TRBD1 (5 bases). The CDR3 has 14 amino acids. Trimming left V 7 bases short and J 6 bases short, with 18 bases between. In germline, CDR1 is SNHLY, CDR2 FYNNEI. CDR3 nucleotides: TGTGCCAGCATCAGTCAGGGTCGGAGAGCTGAAGCTTTCTTT. It encodes CASISQGRRAEAFF.

V gene TRBV5-5 combines with J gene TRBJ1-5; TRBD1 might be the D (6 bases). Trimming stripped 6 bases from V and 6 bases from J, with 19 bases between. In germline, CDR1 is SGHKS, CDR2 YYEKEE (reference sequence). CDR3 length: 15 amino acids. The CDR3 DNA is TGTGCCAGCAACGCGGGGGCGGGGCGAGGTCAGCCCCAGCATTTT. This translates into CASNAGAGRGQPQHF. Variable domain in full (rest from reference TRBV5-5 and TRBJ1-5): DAGVTQSPTHLIKTRGQQVTLRCSPISGHKSVSWYQQVLGQGPQFIFQYYEKEERGRGNFPDRFSARQFPNYSSELNVNALLLGDSALYLCASNAGAGRGQPQHFGDGTRLSIL.

This clone has at least ten counts. The rearrangement links TRBV7-9 to TRBJ2-5; weak D call: TRBD1 (5 bases). CDR1 is SEHNR, CDR2 FQNEAQ, per germline (reference sequence). CDR3 length: 16 residues. Trimming removed 7 bases at V and 1 base at J, with 19 bases between. In DNA, the CDR3 is TGTGCCAGCACAGCTTATTTAGGACACCTCCAAGAGACCCAGTACTTC. Translating gives CASTAYLGHLQETQYF.

The genes are TRBV6-5 and TRBJ1-1; TRBD1 matches 9 bases. V shed 0 bases and J 4 bases; nucleotides not matched to a gene: 6. CDR1 MNHEY and CDR2 SVGAGI come from the germline V gene. The CDR3 covers 16 residues. The CDR3 spells CASSYSRTGGLTEAFF. DNA of the CDR3: TGTGCCAGCAGTTACTCGAGAACAGGGGGCCTCACTGAAGCTTTCTTT.

J is TRBJ1-2 and V is TRBV24-1; D ambiguous. The V gene lost 4 bases and the J gene lost 7 bases, with 12 bases spanning the gap. CDR3 size: 13 residues. Germline-derived CDR1 and CDR2 are KGHDR and SFDVKD. The CDR3 region has the DNA TGTGCCACCAGTGACCCAAGCCGTTCTGGCTACACCTTC. Protein product: CATSDPSRSGYTF.

The CDR3 here is CASSGDRGYQPQHF. The DNA for the CDR3 is TGTGCCAGCAGCGGGGACAGGGGGTATCAGCCCCAGCATTTT. The chain couples TRBV28 to TRBJ1-5, with 11 bases aligning to TRBD1. The CDR3 runs 14 residues. Germline V gene lookup returns CDR1 MDHEN and CDR2 SYDVKM. Trimming took 6 bases from V and 5 from J; bases not matched to a gene: 3.

The V and J genes are TRBV5-1 and TRBJ1-1; 8 bases align to TRBD1. The germline V gene has CDR1 SGHRS and CDR2 YFSETQ. There are 14 residues in the CDR3. Unmatched junction bases numbered 2, after V lost 3 bases and J lost 1 base. The CDR3 DNA sequence: TGCGCCAGCAGCTCCCAGGGGGCGAACACTGAAGCTTTCTTT. This sequence encodes CASSSQGANTEAFF. Full variable domain (remainder filled in from reference TRBV5-1 and TRBJ1-1): KAGVTQTPRYLIKTRGQQVTLSCSPISGHRSVSWYQQTPGQGLQFLFEYFSETQRNKGNFPGRFSGRQFSNSRSEMNVSTLELGDSALYLCASSSQGANTEAFFGQGTRLTVV.

J is TRBJ2-1 and V is TRBV7-9, with D possibly matching TRBD1 (5 bases). CDR3 length: 15 residues. V lost 1 base and J 0 bases, leaving 7 bases between the germline ends. Per the germline V gene, CDR1 is SEHNR and CDR2 is FQNEAQ (reference sequence). This CDR3 is CASSLEGNSYNEQFF. In DNA, the CDR3 is TGTGCCAGCAGCTTAGAGGGGAACTCCTACAATGAGCAGTTCTTC.

The J gene is TRBJ2-1, the V gene TRBV30, with a tentative D call TRBD2 (5 bases). Germline CDR1 is GTSNPN and CDR2 is SVGIG (reference sequence). Trimming shortened V by 0 bases and J by 7 bases, and 10 bases separated the two germline ends. This CDR3 spans 13 amino acids. The CDR3 region has the DNA TGTGCCTGGAGTGTCTTGGAGGTGAATGAGCAGTTCTTC. It translates to CAWSVLEVNEQFF.

The V and J genes are TRBV7-9 and TRBJ1-6; no definite D call. Germline loops: CDR1 SEHNR, CDR2 FQNEAQ (reference sequence). The CDR3 contains 14 residues. Trimming removed 5 bases at V and 10 bases at J, with 15 bases between. Here the CDR3 reads CASSAEPPQSPLHF. In nucleotides, the CDR3 is TGTGCCAGCAGCGCGGAACCTCCGCAATCACCCCTCCACTTT.

The chain links TRBV11-1 to TRBJ1-2, with 10 bases lining up with TRBD1. From germline, CDR1 is SGHAT and CDR2 FQDESV (reference sequence). The ends lost 2 bases at V and 7 bases at J; junction bases unmatched: 7. The CDR3 covers 15 residues. Written as DNA, the CDR3 is TGTGCCAGCAGCTTACGGCAGGACAGGGGGTCTGGCTACACCTTC. Amino acids: CASSLRQDRGSGYTF.